This entry concerns a single TCR beta chain. Its antigen is undetermined. The sample is drawn from a study of blood T cells in healthy people across ages. General study points: A roughly linear age-dependent decrease characterized TCR beta diversity per million T cells. Unsorted PBMCs blocked a conclusive comparison of naive and antigen-experienced cells. Expanded clonotype shifts may have been confounded, as the donors had an unknown CMV status. Among long-lived donors, naive CD4+ cells were more numerous and diversity higher than in aged donors.

Per germline, CDR1 MGHRA and CDR2 YSYEKL. The junction had 5 bases not matched to a gene; V was cut back by 2 bases and J by 6 bases. The CDR3 sequence is 15 residues long. PCR was performed a second time for 7 to 11 cycles using a sample-barcoded 5' primer and a J-beta primer mix. TCRdb called the 5' RACE reads again in MiXCR, with one record for every CDR3 protein. The repertoire holds about 970,000 distinct CDR3 sequences, with roughly 47% as singletons. The sequence came from an older woman in good health. The chain carries TRBV4-1 and TRBJ2-1, with 9 positions matching TRBD2. The material sequenced was blood. The CDR3 coding sequence is TGCGCCAGCAGCCAACGCGGGAGGGACGGCAATGAGCAGTTCTTC. It is translated as CASSQRGRDGNEQFF.